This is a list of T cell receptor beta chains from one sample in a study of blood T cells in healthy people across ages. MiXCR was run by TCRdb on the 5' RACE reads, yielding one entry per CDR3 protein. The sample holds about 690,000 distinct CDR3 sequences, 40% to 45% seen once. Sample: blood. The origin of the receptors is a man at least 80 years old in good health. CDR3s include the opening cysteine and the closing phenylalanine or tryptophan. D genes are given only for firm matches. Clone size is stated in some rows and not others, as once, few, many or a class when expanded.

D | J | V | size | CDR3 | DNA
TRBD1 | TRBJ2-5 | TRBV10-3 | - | CAIKPGGVPQETQYF | TGTGCCATCAAACCAGGGGGCGTCCCACAAGAGACCCAGTACTTC
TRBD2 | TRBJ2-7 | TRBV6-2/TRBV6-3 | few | CASSYPGTSGRVTYEQYF | TGTGCCAGCAGTTACCCCGGAACTAGCGGGAGGGTAACCTACGAGCAGTACTTC
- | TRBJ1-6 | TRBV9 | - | CASRSRDTDGSPLHF | TGTGCCAGCAGGAGCCGGGACACAGACGGGTCACCCCTCCACTTT
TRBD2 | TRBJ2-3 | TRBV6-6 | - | CASKASGSGTDTQYF | TGTGCCAGCAAAGCAAGCGGGAGTGGCACAGATACGCAGTATTTT
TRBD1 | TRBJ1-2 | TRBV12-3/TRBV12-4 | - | CASSFTGDGGYTF | TGTGCCAGCAGTTTTACAGGGGACGGCGGCTACACCTTC
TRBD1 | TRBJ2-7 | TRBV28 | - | CASRGQGTTYVQYF | TGTGCCAGTAGAGGACAGGGAACCACCTACGTGCAGTACTTC
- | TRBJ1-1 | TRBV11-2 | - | CASSDAHTRGTEAFF | TGTGCCAGCAGCGACGCCCACACGAGGGGCACTGAAGCTTTCTTT
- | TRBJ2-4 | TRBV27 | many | CASPFQGSAKNIQYF | TGTGCCAGCCCCTTTCAGGGTTCAGCCAAAAACATTCAGTACTTC
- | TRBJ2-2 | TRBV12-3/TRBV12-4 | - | CASSRQPRVPGELFF | TGTGCCAGCAGTCGACAGCCTAGGGTTCCCGGGGAGCTGTTTTTT
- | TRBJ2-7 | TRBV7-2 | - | CASSFSSGPYEQYF | TGTGCCAGCAGCTTTTCCTCTGGGCCCTACGAGCAGTACTTC
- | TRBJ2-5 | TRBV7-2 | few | CASSLAGVEGETQYF | TGTGCCAGCAGCTTAGCAGGGGTTGAGGGGGAGACCCAGTACTTC
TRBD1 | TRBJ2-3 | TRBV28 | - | CASPRTGDGRGTDTQYF | TGTGCCAGCCCACGGACAGGGGACGGGCGTGGCACAGATACGCAGTATTTT
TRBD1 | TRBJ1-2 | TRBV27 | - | CVSRRDRAFYGYTF | TGTGTCAGCAGACGGGACAGGGCTTTTTATGGCTACACCTTC
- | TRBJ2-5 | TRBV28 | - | CASSSYDRSREQYF | TGTGCCAGCAGCTCCTACGACAGGTCCAGGGAGCAGTACTTC
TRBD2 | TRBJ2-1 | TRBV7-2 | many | CASTGTSGSANEQFF | TGTGCCAGCACAGGGACTAGCGGGAGCGCCAATGAGCAGTTCTTC
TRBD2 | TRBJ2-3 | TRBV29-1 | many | CSVEFAGGGTQYF | TGCAGCGTTGAATTTGCGGGAGGAGGTACGCAGTATTTT
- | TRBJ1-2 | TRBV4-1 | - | CASSRWSVGQIRYGYTF | TGCGCCAGCAGCCGATGGAGTGTTGGGCAGATACGCTATGGCTACACCTTC
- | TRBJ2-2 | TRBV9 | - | CASSVAGDTGELFF | TGTGCCAGCAGCGTAGCAGGGGACACCGGGGAGCTGTTTTTT
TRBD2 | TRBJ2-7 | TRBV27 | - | CANSLAGTISYEQYF | TGTGCCAACAGTTTAGCGGGCACAATCTCCTACGAGCAGTACTTC
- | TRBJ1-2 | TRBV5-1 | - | CASSQGGSYAGTF | TGCGCCAGCAGTCAAGGCGGCAGCTATGCGGGCACCTTC
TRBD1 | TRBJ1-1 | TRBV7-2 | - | CASSSLTGGTAFF | TGTGCCAGCAGCTCTTTGACAGGGGGTACGGCTTTCTTT
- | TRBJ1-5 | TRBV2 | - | CASSWTRNQPQHF | TGTGCCAGCAGTTGGACCCGCAATCAGCCCCAGCATTTT
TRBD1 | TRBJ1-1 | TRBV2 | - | CASSEQGVAEAFF | TGTGCCAGCAGTGAACAGGGGGTCGCTGAAGCTTTCTTT
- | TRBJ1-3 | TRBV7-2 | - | CASSLIGATGNTIYF | TGTGCCAGCAGCTTAATCGGGGCCACTGGAAACACCATATATTTT
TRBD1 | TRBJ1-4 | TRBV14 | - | CASSPLTGGDEKLFF | TGTGCCAGCAGCCCCTTGACAGGGGGAGATGAAAAACTGTTTTTT
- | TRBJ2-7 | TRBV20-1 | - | CSARTQKRQVMEEQYF | TGCAGTGCTAGAACCCAGAAGCGACAGGTGATGGAAGAGCAGTACTTC
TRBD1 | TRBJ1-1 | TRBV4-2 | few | CASSQDSPDRGRAAFF | TGTGCCAGCAGCCAAGATTCCCCCGACAGGGGGCGTGCGGCTTTCTTT
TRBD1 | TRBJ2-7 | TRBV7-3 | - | CASSTDRGEQYF | TGTGCCAGCAGCACTGACAGGGGCGAGCAGTACTTC
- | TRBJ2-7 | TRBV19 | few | CASSISPRTAYEQYF | TGTGCCAGTAGTATAAGTCCCCGGACAGCCTACGAGCAGTACTTC
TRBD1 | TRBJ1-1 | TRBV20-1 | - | CSARADRVGTEAFF | TGCAGTGCTAGGGCGGACAGGGTTGGCACTGAAGCTTTCTTT
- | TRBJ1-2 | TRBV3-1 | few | CASSGGNYGYTF | TGTGCCAGCAGCGGAGGGAACTATGGCTACACCTTC
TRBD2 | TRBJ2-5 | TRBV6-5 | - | CASSDRGVETQYF | TGTGCCAGCAGTGATCGGGGGGTGGAGACCCAGTACTTC
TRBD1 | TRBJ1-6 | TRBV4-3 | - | CASSQEGQTNSPLHF | TGCGCCAGCAGCCAAGAGGGACAGACTAATTCACCCCTCCACTTT
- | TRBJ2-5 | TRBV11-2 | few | CASSPQGKEQYF | TGTGCCAGCAGCCCCCAGGGGAAGGAGCAGTACTTC
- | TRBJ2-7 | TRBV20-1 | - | CSPHRGEYNEQYF | TGCAGTCCTCATAGGGGGGAATACAATGAGCAGTACTTC
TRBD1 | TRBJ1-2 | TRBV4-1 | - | CASSQGGTGSGYTF | TGCGCCAGCAGCCAAGGAGGGACAGGGTCGGGCTACACCTTC
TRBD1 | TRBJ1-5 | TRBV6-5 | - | CASSPTGARNQPQHF | TGTGCCAGCAGCCCAACAGGGGCACGAAATCAGCCCCAGCATTTT
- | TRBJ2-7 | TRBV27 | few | CASSSLESFDEQYF | TGTGCCAGCAGTTCACTAGAATCTTTCGACGAGCAGTACTTC
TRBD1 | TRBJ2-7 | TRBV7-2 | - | CASSFWGQSQDEQYF | TGTGCCAGCAGCTTTTGGGGACAGAGTCAGGACGAGCAGTACTTC
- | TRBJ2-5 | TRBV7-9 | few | CASSPRDIQETQYF | TGTGCCAGCAGCCCTCGGGACATCCAAGAGACCCAGTACTTC
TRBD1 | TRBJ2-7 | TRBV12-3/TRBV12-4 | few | CASSQQGATYEQYF | TGTGCCAGCAGTCAACAGGGGGCCACCTACGAGCAGTACTTC
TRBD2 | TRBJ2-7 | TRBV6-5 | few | CASSYSTSGGYEQYF | TGTGCCAGCAGTTACTCGACTAGCGGGGGCTACGAGCAGTACTTC
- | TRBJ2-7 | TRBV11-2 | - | CASSSDPSSYNEQYF | TGTGCCAGCAGCTCCGACCCAAGCTCCTACAATGAGCAGTACTTC
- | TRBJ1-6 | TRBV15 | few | CATSRGGAVPSNSPLHF | TGTGCCACCAGCAGAGGAGGGGCAGTTCCGTCGAATTCACCCCTCCACTTT
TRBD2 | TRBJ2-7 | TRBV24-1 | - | CATPAGGIDEQYF | TGTGCCACCCCGGCGGGAGGGATCGACGAGCAGTACTTC
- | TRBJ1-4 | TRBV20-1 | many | CSADKSNEKLFF | TGCAGTGCAGACAAGTCTAATGAAAAACTGTTTTTT
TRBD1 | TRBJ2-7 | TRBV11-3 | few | CASTSPGQGVGEQYF | TGTGCCAGCACTTCCCCGGGACAGGGGGTAGGCGAGCAGTACTTC
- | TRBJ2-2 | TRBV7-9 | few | CASSFGELFF | TGTGCCAGCAGTTTCGGGGAGCTGTTTTTT
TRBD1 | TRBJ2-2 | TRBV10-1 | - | CASSRQGIGELFF | TGCGCCAGCAGTAGACAGGGAATTGGAGAGCTGTTTTTT
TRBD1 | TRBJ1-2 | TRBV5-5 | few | CASSSIRTGGRGYTF | TGTGCCAGCAGCTCAATCAGGACAGGGGGAAGAGGCTACACCTTC
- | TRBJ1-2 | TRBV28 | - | CASLSQATNLGGYTF | TGTGCCAGTCTTTCACAGGCCACAAATTTGGGTGGCTACACCTTC
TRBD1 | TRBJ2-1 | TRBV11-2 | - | CASSSPPGQAAQNNEQFF | TGTGCCAGCAGCTCCCCCCCGGGACAGGCGGCCCAAAACAATGAGCAGTTCTTC